These T cell receptor beta chains were read from a single sample in a study of shared clonotypes between healthy human individuals. Using immunoSEQ multiplex PCR, the repertoire was profiled, and TCRdb retains in-frame clones only, with some absent. The repertoire has around 2,000,000 clones, about 92% of them found once; the top ten carry over 1.5%. The sample was naive CD8+ T cells from PBMCs. The receptor source for this set is a man aged 18 to 29 in good health. Some clones in this sample may be carry-over from other donors' samples. Each CDR3 is given with its conserved first and last residue. The order of the fields is CDR3 protein, CDR3 DNA, clone size, D gene, J gene, V gene. D genes are given only for firm matches. Not every row has a clone size; where given, it reads once, few, many or a size class.

cdr3_aa: CASSLVLRSSYNEQFF; cdr3_nt: TGTGCCAGCAGCTTAGTTTTGCGGAGCTCCTACAATGAGCAGTTCTTC; clone_size: -; d_call: -; j_call: TRBJ2-1; v_call: TRBV11-2
cdr3_aa: CASSLYRTGEKLFF; cdr3_nt: TGTGCCAGCAGTCTCTATAGAACGGGCGAAAAACTGTTTTTT; clone_size: once; d_call: -; j_call: TRBJ1-4; v_call: TRBV25-1
cdr3_aa: CASGVHRNTEAFF; cdr3_nt: TGTGCCAGTGGGGTCCACAGAAACACTGAAGCTTTCTTT; clone_size: -; d_call: -; j_call: TRBJ1-1; v_call: TRBV19
cdr3_aa: CASSYRTFYEQYF; cdr3_nt: TGTGCCAGCAGTTATCGGACATTTTACGAGCAGTACTTC; clone_size: -; d_call: -; j_call: TRBJ2-7; v_call: TRBV6-5
cdr3_aa: CASSRSGASSYNEQFF; cdr3_nt: TGTGCCAGCAGTCGCTCCGGCGCGAGCTCCTACAATGAGCAGTTCTTC; clone_size: few; d_call: -; j_call: TRBJ2-1; v_call: TRBV27
cdr3_aa: CASSEETQYF; cdr3_nt: TGTGCCAGCAGTGAAGAGACCCAGTACTTC; clone_size: -; d_call: -; j_call: TRBJ2-5; v_call: TRBV6-5
cdr3_aa: CSVEGAGGPGGLSTDTQYF; cdr3_nt: TGCAGCGTTGAAGGGGCAGGGGGACCCGGGGGACTCAGCACAGATACGCAGTATTTT; clone_size: once; d_call: -; j_call: TRBJ2-3; v_call: TRBV29-1
cdr3_aa: CASSLGPGLAGGPFGEQFF; cdr3_nt: TGTGCCAGCAGCTTAGGACCGGGACTAGCGGGAGGGCCGTTTGGGGAGCAGTTCTTC; clone_size: -; d_call: TRBD2; j_call: TRBJ2-1; v_call: TRBV11-2
cdr3_aa: CASSPADNQPQHF; cdr3_nt: TGTGCCAGCAGCCCTGCGGACAATCAGCCCCAGCATTTT; clone_size: few; d_call: -; j_call: TRBJ1-5; v_call: TRBV11-2
cdr3_aa: CASSQGTGRSYEQYF; cdr3_nt: TGCGCCAGCAGCCAAGGGACAGGGCGCTCCTACGAGCAGTACTTC; clone_size: -; d_call: TRBD1; j_call: TRBJ2-7; v_call: TRBV4-3
cdr3_aa: CASGIRDGPGAQYF; cdr3_nt: TGTGCCAGCGGCATCCGGGACGGCCCCGGGGCCCAGTACTTC; clone_size: -; d_call: -; j_call: TRBJ2-5; v_call: TRBV5-6
cdr3_aa: CASSPGTSGLNEQFF; cdr3_nt: TGTGCCAGCAGCCCCGGGACTAGCGGCCTCAATGAGCAGTTCTTC; clone_size: -; d_call: TRBD2; j_call: TRBJ2-1; v_call: TRBV27
cdr3_aa: CATRAGEVHTEAFF; cdr3_nt: TGCGCCACCAGGGCAGGGGAGGTTCACACTGAAGCTTTCTTT; clone_size: -; d_call: -; j_call: TRBJ1-1; v_call: TRBV5-1
cdr3_aa: CASSQDIPSYEQYF; cdr3_nt: TGCGCCAGCAGCCAAGACATTCCCTCCTACGAGCAGTACTTC; clone_size: -; d_call: -; j_call: TRBJ2-7; v_call: TRBV4-1
cdr3_aa: CASSFSGHTEAFF; cdr3_nt: TGTGCCAGCAGCTTTAGCGGCCACACTGAAGCTTTCTTT; clone_size: -; d_call: -; j_call: TRBJ1-1; v_call: TRBV7-6
cdr3_aa: CSVESGQGARYEQYF; cdr3_nt: TGCAGCGTTGAATCGGGACAGGGGGCTCGGTACGAGCAGTACTTC; clone_size: -; d_call: TRBD1; j_call: TRBJ2-7; v_call: TRBV29-1
cdr3_aa: CASISGFGSYNEQFF; cdr3_nt: TGTGCCAGCATCTCGGGGTTTGGCTCCTACAATGAGCAGTTCTTC; clone_size: -; d_call: -; j_call: TRBJ2-1; v_call: TRBV28
cdr3_aa: CASSPRGAGYGYTF; cdr3_nt: TGTGCCAGCAGCCCGCGGGGGGCCGGCTATGGCTACACCTTC; clone_size: -; d_call: -; j_call: TRBJ1-2; v_call: TRBV6-5
cdr3_aa: CASSPRASIRGLATNEKLFF; cdr3_nt: TGTGCCAGCAGCCCCAGGGCCAGCATCAGGGGGCTGGCAACTAATGAAAAACTGTTTTTT; clone_size: -; d_call: TRBD1; j_call: TRBJ1-4; v_call: TRBV27
cdr3_aa: CAISSSGSSYEQYF; cdr3_nt: TGTGCCATCAGCTCTAGCGGGAGTAGCTACGAGCAGTACTTC; clone_size: -; d_call: TRBD2; j_call: TRBJ2-7; v_call: TRBV10-3
cdr3_aa: CASSPGSPEAFF; cdr3_nt: TGTGCCAGCAGCCCAGGGTCCCCTGAAGCTTTCTTT; clone_size: -; d_call: -; j_call: TRBJ1-1; v_call: TRBV7-9
cdr3_aa: CASSSPGLPTQYF; cdr3_nt: TGTGCCAGCAGCTCACCGGGACTACCTACGCAGTATTTT; clone_size: once; d_call: TRBD2; j_call: TRBJ2-3; v_call: TRBV7-9
cdr3_aa: CASSLLAGEPQHF; cdr3_nt: TGTGCCAGCAGTTTGTTGGCGGGAGAGCCCCAGCATTTT; clone_size: -; d_call: -; j_call: TRBJ1-5; v_call: TRBV28
cdr3_aa: CASSFYPGQGTRRDYGYTF; cdr3_nt: TGTGCCAGCAGCTTCTATCCCGGACAGGGGACAAGACGTGACTATGGCTACACCTTC; clone_size: -; d_call: TRBD1; j_call: TRBJ1-2; v_call: TRBV7-2
cdr3_aa: CASSHFRGYEQYF; cdr3_nt: TGTGCCAGCAGTCACTTCAGGGGTTACGAGCAGTACTTC; clone_size: -; d_call: -; j_call: TRBJ2-7; v_call: TRBV27
cdr3_aa: CASSQGAGSYEQYF; cdr3_nt: TGCGCCAGCAGCCAAGGGGCGGGGTCCTACGAGCAGTACTTC; clone_size: -; d_call: -; j_call: TRBJ2-7; v_call: TRBV4-3
cdr3_aa: CASSPGGGRRQQTQYF; cdr3_nt: TGTGCCAGCAGCCCCGGGGGGGGGCGCCGTCAACAGACCCAGTACTTC; clone_size: -; d_call: TRBD2; j_call: TRBJ2-5; v_call: TRBV7-9
cdr3_aa: CASSSHLGLADELFF; cdr3_nt: TGTGCCAGCAGCTCGCACTTAGGGCTAGCGGATGAGCTGTTTTTT; clone_size: -; d_call: TRBD2; j_call: TRBJ2-2; v_call: TRBV11-2
cdr3_aa: CASSSQRGIANTGELFF; cdr3_nt: TGTGCCAGCAGTAGTCAGCGGGGAATAGCTAACACCGGGGAGCTGTTTTTT; clone_size: -; d_call: TRBD2; j_call: TRBJ2-2; v_call: TRBV27
cdr3_aa: CASSTHLGGKNIQYF; cdr3_nt: TGTGCCAGCAGCACTCACCTGGGCGGAAAAAACATTCAGTACTTC; clone_size: -; d_call: -; j_call: TRBJ2-4; v_call: TRBV25-1